A single sample is the source of the 31 T cell receptor beta chains below, sequenced in a study of tumour-infiltrating T cells in Burkitt lymphoma. TCRdb keeps only in-frame clones here, not all; method: immunoSEQ multiplex PCR. The table has 2,000 to 3,000 clones, about 85% seen once. Material: tumor tissue. Every receptor here comes from a human donor with diffuse large B-cell lymphoma.

V gene TRBV7-9 combines with J gene TRBJ2-1; D uncertain. Germline-derived CDR1 and CDR2 are SEHNR and FQNEAQ (reference sequence). Trimming removed 5 bases at V and 4 bases at J, with 6 bases between. CDR3 size: 12 residues. CDR3 sequence: CASSGIYNEQFF. The CDR3 bases are TGTGCCAGCAGCGGGATTTACAATGAGCAGTTCTTC.

The rearrangement uses TRBV11-2 and TRBJ2-2; 7 bases agree with TRBD2. The CDR3 loop spans 14 amino acids. Looked up from germline, CDR1 is SGHAT and CDR2 is FQNNGV. The junction had 9 bases not matched to a gene; V was cut back by 5 bases and J by 9 bases. This chain's CDR3 is CASSQAGSTRELFF. The CDR3 DNA sequence: TGTGCCAGCAGCCAAGCGGGATCTACTCGGGAGCTGTTTTTT. Full variable domain (missing parts from reference TRBV11-2 and TRBJ2-2): EAGVAQSPRYKIIEKRQSVAFWCNPISGHATLYWYQQILGQGPKLLIQFQNNGVVDDSQLPKDRFSAERLKGVDSTLKIQPAKLEDSAVYLCASSQAGSTRELFFGEGSRLTVL.

The V and J genes are TRBV29-1 and TRBJ1-2, with TRBD1 matching 9 bases. This CDR3 is 12 amino acids long. The V gene's germline CDR1 is SQVTM and CDR2 ANQGSEA. V was pared by 7 bases and J by 6 bases, with 6 bases of the junction left unmatched. This CDR3 reads CSESRDRDGYTF. As DNA, the CDR3 is TGCAGCGAGAGCCGGGACAGGGATGGCTACACCTTC. Full variable domain (missing parts from reference TRBV29-1 and TRBJ1-2): SAVISQKPSRDICQRGTSLTIQCQVDSQVTMMFWYRQQPGQSLTLIATANQGSEATYESGFVIDKFPISRPNLTFSTLTVSNMSPEDSSIYLCSESRDRDGYTFGSGTRLTVV.

This clone has only a few counts. This rearrangement joins TRBV19 to TRBJ2-7; D perhaps matches TRBD1 (6 bases). The CDR3 spans 14 residues. V lost 5 bases and J lost 0, with 11 bases in between. From germline, CDR1 is LNHDA and CDR2 SQIVND (reference sequence). This CDR3 reads CASSSRTDSYEQYF. The CDR3 bases are TGTGCCAGTAGTTCCAGGACAGACTCCTACGAGCAGTACTTC.

This rearrangement joins TRBV13 to TRBJ2-3; D uncertain. This CDR3 contains 14 residues. CDR1 and CDR2 (germline): PRHDT, FYEKMQ (reference sequence). V lost 6 bases to trimming and J lost 3 bases, with 13 bases between them. CDR3 coding DNA: TGTGCCAGCAGTCTCGTTGCGGAAACAGATACGCAGTATTTT. Translating it yields CASSLVAETDTQYF.

This chain joins TRBV9 and TRBJ2-7; 7 bases align to TRBD1. V shed 4 bases and J 0 bases; nucleotides not matched to a gene: 4. Germline values: CDR1 SGDLS, CDR2 YYNGEE. The CDR3 spans 14 residues. The CDR3 reads CASSYWDSSYEQYF. CDR3 in DNA: TGTGCCAGCAGCTACTGGGACAGCTCCTACGAGCAGTACTTC.

This rearrangement joins TRBV2 to TRBJ2-3, with D hard to call. The V end lost 7 bases, the J end lost 1 base, and 9 bases lay between the germline ends. Looked up from germline, CDR1 is SNHLY and CDR2 is FYNNEI. The CDR3 consists of 13 residues. CDR3 sequence (DNA): TGTGCCAGCAACCCTGTAGGCACAGATACGCAGTATTTT. Its translation: CASNPVGTDTQYF.

The chain employs TRBV4-1 and TRBJ1-1; a possible D gene is TRBD1 (5 bases). Germline values: CDR1 MGHRA, CDR2 YSYEKL. CDR3 size: 15 residues. Trimming pared 1 base from V and 2 bases from J, leaving 11 bases between. CDR3 protein: CASSQGPDSNTEAFF. The CDR3 nucleotides read TGCGCCAGCAGCCAAGGCCCCGACAGTAACACTGAAGCTTTCTTT.

V gene TRBV5-1 combines with J gene TRBJ2-7; D remains ambiguous. The germline V and J ends were trimmed by 4 bases and 2 bases, with 13 bases remaining between them. The CDR3 totals 14 residues. The germline V gene has CDR1 SGHRS and CDR2 YFSETQ. Here the CDR3 reads CASSLEASTYEQYF. The DNA for the CDR3 is TGCGCCAGCAGCCTCGAGGCCTCTACCTACGAGCAGTACTTC.

This chain links TRBV9 with TRBJ2-5, with 8 bases that match TRBD2. The J segment lost 5 bases and the V segment lost 2 bases, leaving 5 bases of the junction unmatched. CDR1 and CDR2 from the germline V gene are SGDLS and YYNGEE. The CDR3 runs to 14 residues. The CDR3 loop reads CASSVSGVGETQYF. In DNA, the CDR3 is TGTGCCAGCAGCGTTAGCGGGGTCGGTGAGACCCAGTACTTC.

In nucleotides, the CDR3 is TGTGCCAGCAGCTTCCAGGGGCAGCCCCAGCATTTT. The encoded protein is CASSFQGQPQHF. The rearrangement uses TRBV13 and TRBJ1-5; tentatively, D is TRBD1 (6 bases). This CDR3 has 12 amino acids. V dropped 3 bases and J dropped 7 bases, with 7 bases sitting between them. Germline-derived CDR1 and CDR2 are PRHDT and FYEKMQ (reference sequence).

By proportion, this clone is large. The sample contains more than one DNA sequence encoding this CDR3. This rearrangement joins TRBV27 to TRBJ2-3; 9 bases fit TRBD2. The junction had 7 bases not matched to a gene; V was cut back by 5 bases and J by 1 base. This CDR3 has 16 residues. CDR1 and CDR2 (germline): MNHEY, SMNVEV (reference sequence). The CDR3 protein is CASSSGRLAGTDTQYF. The CDR3 region has the DNA TGTGCCAGCAGTAGTGGGAGACTAGCGGGCACAGATACGCAGTATTTT.

For the CDR3, the DNA is TGTGCCAGCAGCGTAGCTGACAAGGGCCACCCGAAGAACACTGAAGCTTTCTTT. As protein: CASSVADKGHPKNTEAFF. This chain connects TRBV9 to TRBJ1-1; D gene ambiguous. Trimming cost V 0 bases and J 1 base, with 19 bases left between them. The CDR3 spans 18 residues. Germline V gene data show CDR1 as SGDLS and CDR2 as YYNGEE.

This clone was observed a few times. The V gene is TRBV19, the J gene TRBJ2-3; D is unclear. The CDR3 length is 13 residues. From germline, CDR1 is LNHDA and CDR2 SQIVND (reference sequence). Trimming took 3 bases from V and 4 from J, leaving 8 bases between them. The CDR3 DNA sequence: TGTGCCAGTAGTATCAAGACCCCAGATACGCAGTATTTT. Residues: CASSIKTPDTQYF. The entire variable domain, with the rest obtained from reference TRBV19 and TRBJ2-3, is as follows: DGGITQSPKYLFRKEGQNVTLSCEQNLNHDAMYWYRQDPGQGLRLIYYSQIVNDFQKGDIAEGYSVSREKKESFPLTVTSAQKNPTAFYLCASSIKTPDTQYFGPGTRLTVL.

Regarding this clone: At one of its ends the junction is not consistent with the germline gene, which may arise from a read error. The chain joins TRBV7-7 to TRBJ2-7; 10 positions match TRBD1. This CDR3 region has 15 residues. Looked up from germline, CDR1 is SSHAT and CDR2 is FNYEAQ (reference sequence). CDR3 sequence (DNA): TGTGCTAGCAGCCCTGGGACAGGGGTGGTCTACGAGCAGTACTTC. Translation: CASSPGTGVVYEQYF.

This clone appeared a few times. The chain uses TRBV27 and TRBJ2-6, with D perhaps being TRBD1 or TRBD2 (5 bases each). Trimming removed 4 bases from V and 0 bases from J, with 10 bases in between. Germline values: CDR1 MNHEY, CDR2 SMNVEV (reference sequence). The CDR3 totals 16 residues. The CDR3 sequence is CASSSGRLSGANVLTF. Here the CDR3 DNA reads TGTGCCAGCAGTTCGGGACGGCTCTCTGGGGCCAACGTCCTGACTTTC.

The chain employs TRBV11-3 and TRBJ2-3; D could derive from TRBD1 or TRBD2 (5 bases each). The CDR3 is 16 residues long. V lost 5 bases, J lost 1 base, and 16 bases lay in between. Germline loops: CDR1 SGHNT, CDR2 YENEEA. The CDR3 DNA is TGTGCCAGCAGCCCAGATACTCTGGGGGGCACAGATACGCAGTATTTT. It yields the protein CASSPDTLGGTDTQYF.

This rearrangement joins TRBV19 to TRBJ2-3; the D is unclear. The V and J ends lost 3 bases and 5 bases respectively, with 12 bases between them. Germline-derived CDR1 and CDR2 are LNHDA and SQIVND (reference sequence). This CDR3 contains 14 residues. In DNA form, the CDR3 reads TGTGCCAGTAGTATGTCCAACGTTGGAGATACGCAGTATTTT. Translation: CASSMSNVGDTQYF. Together with reference TRBV19 and TRBJ2-3, the CDR3 gives the full variable domain: DGGITQSPKYLFRKEGQNVTLSCEQNLNHDAMYWYRQDPGQGLRLIYYSQIVNDFQKGDIAEGYSVSREKKESFPLTVTSAQKNPTAFYLCASSMSNVGDTQYFGPGTRLTVL.

The chain carries TRBV10-3 and TRBJ2-5; D is unclear. Germline-derived CDR1 and CDR2 are ENHRY and SYGVKD. CDR3 size: 13 residues. Trimming took 3 bases from V and 3 from J, leaving 8 bases between them. The CDR3 here is CAISENQEETQYF. CDR3 bases: TGTGCCATCAGTGAAAACCAAGAAGAGACCCAGTACTTC.

This chain connects TRBV19 to TRBJ1-2, with D perhaps matching TRBD1 (6 bases). Deletions cut 5 bases from V and 7 bases from J, with 14 bases between. This CDR3 has 13 amino acids. Looked up from germline, CDR1 is LNHDA and CDR2 is SQIVND (reference sequence). The CDR3 nucleotides are TGTGCCAGTAGTCCCAGGGGAAACCTTGGCTACACCTTC. Its translation: CASSPRGNLGYTF.

The chain links TRBV4-1 to TRBJ2-7, with no clear D. This CDR3 has 13 residues. Trimming took off 4 bases at V and 2 bases at J, with 9 bases between the two ends. Germline V CDR1 and CDR2: MGHRA, YSYEKL. The CDR3: CASSPSETYEQYF. Written as DNA, the CDR3 is TGCGCCAGCAGCCCGTCCGAAACCTACGAGCAGTACTTC.

The rearrangement links TRBV4-3 to TRBJ2-7; a weak D match, TRBD2 (6 bases). Germline V lookup: CDR1 LGHNA, CDR2 YSLEER. CDR3 length equals 15 residues. Trimming stripped 1 base from V and 0 bases from J, with 10 bases between. The CDR3 protein is CASSQGFGSSYEQYF. The CDR3 region has the DNA TGCGCCAGCAGCCAAGGGTTCGGGAGCTCCTACGAGCAGTACTTC.

This sequence joins TRBV11-3 and TRBJ2-3, with D hard to call. V was trimmed by 5 bases and J by 6 bases, leaving 6 bases between them. Germline CDR1 SGHNT, CDR2 YENEEA. CDR3 length: 11 amino acids. The CDR3 region is CASSPADTQYF. The CDR3 bases are TGTGCCAGCAGCCCGGCTGATACGCAGTATTTT.

This clone has only a few counts. This chain uses TRBV23-1 with TRBJ2-1, with D tentatively TRBD1 or TRBD2 (6 bases each). TRBV23-1 is reported as an ORF; its role is uncertain. The length of the CDR3 is 11 residues. V was clipped by 7 bases and J by 9 bases, with 10 bases between them. As DNA, the CDR3 is TGCGCCAGCACGGAGGGGGGTGAGCAGTTCTTC. The encoded protein is CASTEGGEQFF.

The rearrangement uses TRBV7-2 and TRBJ2-1; 14 nucleotides line up with TRBD2. This CDR3 is built from 16 residues. The V gene end was trimmed by 5 bases and the J gene end by 6 bases; junction bases not matched to a gene: 6. Germline-derived CDR1 and CDR2 are SGHTA and FQGNSA. The chain's CDR3 is CASSPRGLAGVNEQFF. CDR3 DNA sequence: TGTGCCAGCAGCCCCAGGGGACTAGCGGGGGTCAATGAGCAGTTCTTC.

The chain is built from TRBV28 and TRBJ1-3; no definite D call. The CDR3 consists of 12 residues. Germline loops: CDR1 MDHEN, CDR2 SYDVKM. V was pared by 2 bases and J by 4 bases, with 3 bases between. CDR3 bases: TGTGCCAGCAGTTTAGGGGGAAACACCATATATTTT. Protein: CASSLGGNTIYF.

The J gene is TRBJ2-7, the V gene TRBV7-3; possible D gene TRBD2, 6 bases. The CDR3 is made up of 13 amino acids. Looked up from germline, CDR1 is SGHTA and CDR2 is FQGTGA. V shed 5 bases and J shed 5 bases, with 13 bases lying between them. CDR3 bases: TGTGCCAGCAGCCCAGGAGGGAAGAACGAGCAGTACTTC. It is translated as CASSPGGKNEQYF.

This chain joins TRBV7-3 and TRBJ2-1, with D perhaps TRBD1 or TRBD2 (6 bases each). The CDR3 is 18 residues long. In germline, CDR1 is SGHTA, CDR2 FQGTGA. The V end lost 1 base, the J end lost 1 base, and 17 bases lay between the germline ends. The CDR3 loop is CASSLNPGGPGSYNEQFF. CDR3 coding DNA: TGTGCCAGCAGCTTAAATCCCGGGGGCCCTGGATCCTACAATGAGCAGTTCTTC.

V usage is TRBV29-1 and J usage is TRBJ2-1; 7 nucleotides align to TRBD2. The germline V gene encodes CDR1 SQVTM and CDR2 ANQGSEA. The CDR3 contains 12 residues. Trimming removed 8 bases from V and 7 bases from J; junction bases left unmatched: 8. Written as DNA, the CDR3 is TGCAGCACCCTAGCGGTGGGGAATGAGCAGTTCTTC. This encodes CSTLAVGNEQFF.

The rearrangement links TRBV12-5 to TRBJ1-2, with D unclear. CDR1 and CDR2 (germline): LGHNT, FRNRAP. V lost 4 bases and J lost 6, with 15 bases in between. There are 14 residues in the CDR3. The CDR3 DNA reads as TGTGCTAGTGGTTCCGGACGGCCGGGAGATGGCTACACCTTC. Protein product: CASGSGRPGDGYTF.

A remark on this clone: This may come from a read error, since a much larger clone is one base off. Other DNA sequences from this sample encode an identical CDR3 as well. The CDR3 sequence is CASSSGRLAGTDTQYF. The DNA for the CDR3 is TGTGCCAGCAGTAGTGGAAGACTAGCGGGCACAGATACGCAGTATTTT. The genes are TRBV27 and TRBJ2-3; 9 nucleotides align to TRBD2. CDR1 is MNHEY, CDR2 SMNVEV, per germline (reference sequence). Losses at the gene ends were 5 bases for V and 1 base for J; bases not matched to a gene: 7. The CDR3 runs to 16 residues.